The sequence of this TCR beta chain was determined in a study of blood T cell repertoires in COVID-19. Germline V gene data show CDR1 as LNHDA and CDR2 as SQIVND (reference sequence). The CDR3 consists of 15 residues. The V end was cut by 5 bases, the J end by 0 bases, with 11 bases between. The assay was immunoSEQ multiplex PCR, and TCRdb's table has in-frame clones only and misses some. The sample contains around 250,000 clones, over 75% of which appear only once. This TCR came from a human donor in a cohort sampled during active COVID-19. What was sequenced was peripheral blood. The rearrangement joins TRBV19 to TRBJ2-1; D is ambiguous. The CDR3 nucleotides read TGTGCCAGTAGTTCCCGTAGGAGCTCCTACAATGAGCAGTTCTTC. Amino acid sequence: CASSSRRSSYNEQFF.